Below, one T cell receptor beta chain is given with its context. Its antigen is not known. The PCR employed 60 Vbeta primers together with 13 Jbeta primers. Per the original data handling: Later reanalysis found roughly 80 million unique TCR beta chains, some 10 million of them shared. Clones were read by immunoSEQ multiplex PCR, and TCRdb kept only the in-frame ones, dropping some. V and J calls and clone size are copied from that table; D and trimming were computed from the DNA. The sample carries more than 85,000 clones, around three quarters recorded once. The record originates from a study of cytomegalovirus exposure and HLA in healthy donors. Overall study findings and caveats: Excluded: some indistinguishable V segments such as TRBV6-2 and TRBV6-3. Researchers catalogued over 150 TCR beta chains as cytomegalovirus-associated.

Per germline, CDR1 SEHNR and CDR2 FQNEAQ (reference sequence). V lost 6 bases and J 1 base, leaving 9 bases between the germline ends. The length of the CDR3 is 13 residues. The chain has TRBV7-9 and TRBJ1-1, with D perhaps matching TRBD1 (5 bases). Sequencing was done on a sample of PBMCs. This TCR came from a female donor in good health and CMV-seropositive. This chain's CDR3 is CASRTTGNTEAFF. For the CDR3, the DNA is TGTGCCAGCAGAACAACAGGGAACACTGAAGCTTTCTTT.